The clone carrying this TCR beta chain appeared a single time. This sample was included in a study of T cell responses to AZD1222 COVID-19 vaccine. Trimming left V 5 bases short and J 0 bases short, with 14 bases between. Germline V gives CDR1 LGHDT, CDR2 YNNKEL (reference sequence). The CDR3 consists of 15 residues. Generated by immunoSEQ multiplex PCR, the TCRdb table keeps only in-frame clones and is missing some. The sample has around 100,000 clones; more than 70% are singletons. This sample comprised peripheral blood, obtained on day 0 of AZD1222 vaccination. This chain connects TRBV3-1 (or the pseudogene TRBV3-2) to TRBJ2-7; D is possibly TRBD1 (7 bases). The sequence was collected from an adult in good health. DNA for the CDR3: TGTGCCAGCAGCAACAGGGGAGGCGGCTCCTACGAGCAGTACTTC. This gives the protein CASSNRGGGSYEQYF.